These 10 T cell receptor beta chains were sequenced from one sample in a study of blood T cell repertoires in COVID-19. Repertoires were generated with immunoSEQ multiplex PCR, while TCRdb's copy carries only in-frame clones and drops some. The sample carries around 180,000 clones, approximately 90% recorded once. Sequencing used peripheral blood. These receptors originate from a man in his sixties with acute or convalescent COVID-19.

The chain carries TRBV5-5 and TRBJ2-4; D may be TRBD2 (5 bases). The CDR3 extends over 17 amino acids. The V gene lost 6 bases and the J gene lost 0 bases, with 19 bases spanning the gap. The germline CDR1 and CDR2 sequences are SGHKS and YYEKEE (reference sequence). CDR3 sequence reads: CASTTELSVLAKNIQYF. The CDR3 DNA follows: TGTGCCAGCACGACTGAGCTTAGCGTACTAGCCAAAAACATTCAGTACTTC.

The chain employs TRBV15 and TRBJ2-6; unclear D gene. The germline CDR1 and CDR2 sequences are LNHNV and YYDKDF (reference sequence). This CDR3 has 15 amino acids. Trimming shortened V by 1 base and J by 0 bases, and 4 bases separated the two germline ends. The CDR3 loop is CATSRGSSGANVLTF. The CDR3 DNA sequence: TGTGCCACCAGCAGAGGGAGCTCTGGGGCCAACGTCCTGACTTTC.

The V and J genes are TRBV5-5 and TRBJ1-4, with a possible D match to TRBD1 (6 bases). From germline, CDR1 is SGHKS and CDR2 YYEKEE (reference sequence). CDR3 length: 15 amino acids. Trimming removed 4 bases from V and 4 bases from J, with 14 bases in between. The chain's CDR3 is CASSAQDSRNEKLFF. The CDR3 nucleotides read TGTGCCAGCAGCGCCCAGGACAGCCGTAATGAAAAACTGTTTTTT. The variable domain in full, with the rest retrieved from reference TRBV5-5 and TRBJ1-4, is DAGVTQSPTHLIKTRGQQVTLRCSPISGHKSVSWYQQVLGQGPQFIFQYYEKEERGRGNFPDRFSARQFPNYSSELNVNALLLGDSALYLCASSAQDSRNEKLFFGSGTQLSVL.

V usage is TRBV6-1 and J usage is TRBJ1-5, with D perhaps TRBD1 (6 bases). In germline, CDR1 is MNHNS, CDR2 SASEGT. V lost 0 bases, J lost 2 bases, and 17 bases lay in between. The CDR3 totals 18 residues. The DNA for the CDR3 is TGTGCCAGCAGTGAAGCGCTTCGGAGCAGGGGAGGCAATCAGCCCCAGCATTTT. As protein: CASSEALRSRGGNQPQHF.

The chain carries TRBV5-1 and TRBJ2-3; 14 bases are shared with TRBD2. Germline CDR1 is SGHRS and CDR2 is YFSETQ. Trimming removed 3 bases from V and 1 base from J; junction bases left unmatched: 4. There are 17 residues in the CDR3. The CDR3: CASSSGTSGGGTDTQYF. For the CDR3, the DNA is TGCGCCAGCAGCTCAGGGACTAGCGGGGGAGGCACAGATACGCAGTATTTT.

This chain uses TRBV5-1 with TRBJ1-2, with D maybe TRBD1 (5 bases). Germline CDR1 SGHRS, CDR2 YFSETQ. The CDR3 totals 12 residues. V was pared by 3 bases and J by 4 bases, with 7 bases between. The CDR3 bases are TGCGCCAGCAGCTCGACAGCCTATGGCTACACCTTC. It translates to CASSSTAYGYTF.

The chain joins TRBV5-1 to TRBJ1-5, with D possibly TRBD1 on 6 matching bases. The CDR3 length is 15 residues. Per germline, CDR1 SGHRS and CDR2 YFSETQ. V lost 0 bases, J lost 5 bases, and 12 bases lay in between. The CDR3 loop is CASSLDETGDQPQHF. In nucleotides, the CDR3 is TGCGCCAGCAGCTTGGATGAGACAGGCGATCAGCCCCAGCATTTT.

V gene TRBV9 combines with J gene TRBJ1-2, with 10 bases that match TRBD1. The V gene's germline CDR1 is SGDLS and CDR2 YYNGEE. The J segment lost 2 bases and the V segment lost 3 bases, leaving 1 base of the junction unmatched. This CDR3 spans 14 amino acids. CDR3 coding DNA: TGTGCCAGCAGCGGACAGGGGGCAAACTATGGCTACACCTTC. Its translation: CASSGQGANYGYTF.

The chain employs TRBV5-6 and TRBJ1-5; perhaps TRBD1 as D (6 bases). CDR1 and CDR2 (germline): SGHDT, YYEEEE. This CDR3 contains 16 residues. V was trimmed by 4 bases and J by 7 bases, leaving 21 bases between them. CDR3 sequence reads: CASSARQESSWQPQHF. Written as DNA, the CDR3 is TGTGCCAGCAGCGCCAGACAGGAGTCGAGCTGGCAGCCCCAGCATTTT.

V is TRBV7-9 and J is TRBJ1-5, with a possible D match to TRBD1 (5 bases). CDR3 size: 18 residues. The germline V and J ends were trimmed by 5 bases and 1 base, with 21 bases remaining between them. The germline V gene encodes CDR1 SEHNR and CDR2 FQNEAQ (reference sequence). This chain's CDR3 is CASSAGDLIRASNQPQHF. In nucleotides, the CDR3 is TGTGCCAGCAGCGCCGGGGACTTAATAAGGGCCAGCAATCAGCCCCAGCATTTT.